The 8 T cell receptor beta chains below were found in one sample sequenced in a study of shared clonotypes between healthy human individuals. It was CD45RO-negative cells, positively selected for CCR7, that made up naive CD8 cells, with terminally differentiated effector memory CD45RA+ cells excluded. Repertoires were generated with immunoSEQ multiplex PCR, while TCRdb's copy carries only in-frame clones and drops some. Of 1.5 million to 2.5 million clones in the sample, just under 95% are singletons; the top ten hold approximately 1%. The sequenced material came from naive CD8+ T cells sorted from blood. The source is a man aged 18 to 29 in good health.

This chain links TRBV7-2 with TRBJ2-7; D is ambiguous. The CDR3 has 14 amino acids. With 0 bases removed from V and 3 bases from J, the gap between germline ends came to 9 bases. The germline V gene has CDR1 SGHTA and CDR2 FQGNSA. The CDR3 DNA sequence: TGTGCCAGCAGCTTAGCTAGGAATTTCTACGAGCAGTACTTC. Protein product: CASSLARNFYEQYF. The full variable domain, in which reference TRBV7-2 and TRBJ2-7 provide the parts outside the CDR3, is GAGVSQSPSNKVTEKGKDVELRCDPISGHTALYWYRQSLGQGLEFLIYFQGNSAPDKSGLPSDRFSAERTGGSVSTLTIQRTQQEDSAVYLCASSLARNFYEQYFGPGTRLTVT.

This chain uses TRBV9 with TRBJ1-1; D gene ambiguous. The germline CDR1 and CDR2 sequences are SGDLS and YYNGEE. The CDR3 has 9 residues. V was clipped by 7 bases and J by 8 bases, with 6 bases between them. The DNA of the CDR3 is TGTGCCAGCTCCCCGGAAGCTTTCTTT. It specifies CASSPEAFF.

This chain connects TRBV4-1 to TRBJ1-4; D ambiguous. The CDR3 is 12 amino acids. V was trimmed by 0 bases and J by 13 bases, leaving 9 bases between them. The germline CDR1 and CDR2 sequences are MGHRA and YSYEKL. In DNA form, the CDR3 reads TGCGCCAGCAGCCAAGATCGGAGAACACTGTTTTTT. Amino acid sequence: CASSQDRRTLFF.

The V gene is TRBV7-6, the J gene TRBJ1-1, with D unclear. Germline V lookup: CDR1 SGHVS, CDR2 FNYEAQ. Trimming took 0 bases from V and 8 from J, leaving 7 bases between them. The CDR3 loop spans 12 amino acids. CDR3 residues: CASSLARGEAFF. CDR3 in DNA: TGTGCCAGCAGCTTAGCACGAGGGGAAGCTTTCTTT.

The table lists this clone with a count of one. The V gene is TRBV9, the J gene TRBJ1-6; D gene unclear. The CDR3 has 15 amino acids. From germline, CDR1 is SGDLS and CDR2 YYNGEE. V gave up 0 bases and J gave up 7 bases, with 11 bases separating them. The CDR3 is CASSVADGVNSPLHF. Written as DNA, the CDR3 is TGTGCCAGCAGCGTAGCTGATGGGGTAAATTCACCCCTCCACTTT.

This clone was seen a few times. V and J are TRBV9 and TRBJ1-6; D not certain. Looked up from germline, CDR1 is SGDLS and CDR2 is YYNGEE. Trimming took off 7 bases at V and 7 bases at J, with 12 bases between the two ends. The CDR3 is 13 amino acids. CDR3 bases: TGTGCCAGCGGTCCGGGAGAGAATTCACCCCTCCACTTT. Translated, it gives CASGPGENSPLHF.

About this clone itself: The sample holds other DNA sequences that translate to the same CDR3. The chain uses TRBV28 and TRBJ1-5; TRBD1 is a possible D gene (6 bases). This CDR3 is built from 14 residues. Trimming shortened V by 3 bases and J by 5 bases, and 11 bases separated the two germline ends. Germline V gives CDR1 MDHEN, CDR2 SYDVKM. As DNA, the CDR3 is TGTGCCAGCAGTTTGTGGGGGGCGGATCAGCCCCAGCATTTT. This codes for CASSLWGADQPQHF.

DNA of the CDR3: TGTGCCAGCACCCCTAGCGGGGGAAGCACAGATACGCAGTATTTT. This codes for CASTPSGGSTDTQYF. The chain links TRBV2 to TRBJ2-3, with 10 bases identical to TRBD2. Germline V CDR1 and CDR2: SNHLY, FYNNEI. The junction had 4 bases not matched to a gene; V was cut back by 7 bases and J by 0 bases. The CDR3 length is 15 residues.